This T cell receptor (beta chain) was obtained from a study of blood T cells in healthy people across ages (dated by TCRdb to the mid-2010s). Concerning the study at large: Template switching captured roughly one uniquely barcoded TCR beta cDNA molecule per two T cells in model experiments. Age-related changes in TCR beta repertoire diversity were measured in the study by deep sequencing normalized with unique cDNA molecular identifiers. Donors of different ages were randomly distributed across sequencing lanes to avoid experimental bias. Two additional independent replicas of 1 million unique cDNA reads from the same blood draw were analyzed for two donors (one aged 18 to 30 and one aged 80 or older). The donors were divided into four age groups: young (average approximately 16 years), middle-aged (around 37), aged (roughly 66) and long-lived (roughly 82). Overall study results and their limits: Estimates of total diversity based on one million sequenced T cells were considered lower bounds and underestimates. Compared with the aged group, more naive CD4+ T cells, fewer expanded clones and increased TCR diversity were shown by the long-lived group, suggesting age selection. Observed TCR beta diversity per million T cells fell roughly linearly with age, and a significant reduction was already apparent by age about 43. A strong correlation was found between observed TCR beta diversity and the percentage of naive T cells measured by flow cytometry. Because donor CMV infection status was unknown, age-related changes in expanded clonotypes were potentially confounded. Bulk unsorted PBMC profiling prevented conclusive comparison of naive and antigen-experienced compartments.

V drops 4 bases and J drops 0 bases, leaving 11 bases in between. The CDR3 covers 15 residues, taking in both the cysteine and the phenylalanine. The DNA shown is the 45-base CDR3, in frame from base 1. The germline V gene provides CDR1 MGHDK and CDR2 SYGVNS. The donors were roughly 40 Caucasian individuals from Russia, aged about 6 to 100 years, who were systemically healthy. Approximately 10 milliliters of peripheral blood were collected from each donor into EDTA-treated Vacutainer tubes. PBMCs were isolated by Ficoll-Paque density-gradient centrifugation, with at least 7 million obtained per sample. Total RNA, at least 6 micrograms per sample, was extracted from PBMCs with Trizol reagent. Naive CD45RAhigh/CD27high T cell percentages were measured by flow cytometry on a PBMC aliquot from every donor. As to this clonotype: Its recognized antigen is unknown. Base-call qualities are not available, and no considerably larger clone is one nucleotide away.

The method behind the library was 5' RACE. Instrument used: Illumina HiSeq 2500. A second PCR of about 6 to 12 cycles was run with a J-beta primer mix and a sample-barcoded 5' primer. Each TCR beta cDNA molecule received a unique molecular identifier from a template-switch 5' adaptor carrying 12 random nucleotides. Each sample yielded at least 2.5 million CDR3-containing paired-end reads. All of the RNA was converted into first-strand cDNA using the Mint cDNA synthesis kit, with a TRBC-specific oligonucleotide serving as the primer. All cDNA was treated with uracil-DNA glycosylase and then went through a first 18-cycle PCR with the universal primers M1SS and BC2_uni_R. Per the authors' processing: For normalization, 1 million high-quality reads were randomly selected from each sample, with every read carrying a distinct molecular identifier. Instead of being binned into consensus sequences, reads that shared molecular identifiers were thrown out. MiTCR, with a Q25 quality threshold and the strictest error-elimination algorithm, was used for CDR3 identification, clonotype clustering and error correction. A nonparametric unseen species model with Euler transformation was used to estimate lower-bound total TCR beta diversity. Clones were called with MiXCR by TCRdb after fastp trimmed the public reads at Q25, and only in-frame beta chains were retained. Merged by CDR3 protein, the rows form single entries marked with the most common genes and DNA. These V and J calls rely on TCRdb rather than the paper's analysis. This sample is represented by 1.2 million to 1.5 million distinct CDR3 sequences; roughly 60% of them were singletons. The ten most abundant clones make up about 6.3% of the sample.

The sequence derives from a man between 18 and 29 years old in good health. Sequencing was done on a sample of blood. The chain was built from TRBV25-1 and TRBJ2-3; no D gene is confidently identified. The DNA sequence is TGTGCCAGCAGTGTCCCGGGTTTTAGCACAGATACGCAGTATTTT. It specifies CASSVPGFSTDTQYF.